This T cell receptor beta chain was recovered during a study of shared clonotypes between healthy human individuals. Study-wide context: Aged 18 to 49, the donors were two women and a few men. Study-wide results and caveats: Naive subsets usually exceeded memory subsets in estimated richness. Owing to a small donor count, the genetic and exposure-history diversity represented was limited.

As to this clone: Its matching antigen is unknown.

The CDR3 totals 17 residues. With V trimmed by 4 bases and J by 4 bases, 8 bases remained unmatched. CDR1 is SGHRS and CDR2 is YFSETQ in the germline V gene. Here immunoSEQ multiplex PCR was the method, and the copy in TCRdb shows in-frame clones only, minus some. The sample lists 2 million to 2.5 million clones; around 90% were seen once. V and J are TRBV5-1 and TRBJ2-2; 12 bases match TRBD2. Sequencing used naive CD4+ T cells from PBMCs. Described subset: CD45RA+ positively selected. This receptor was identified in a man aged 18 to 29 in good health. Some clones in this sample may be carry-over from other donors' samples. The CDR3 loop is CASSGGLAGWGTGELFF. The DNA of the CDR3 is TGCGCCAGCAGCGGAGGACTAGCGGGGTGGGGCACCGGGGAGCTGTTTTTT.